These 27 T cell receptor beta chains came from one sample sequenced in a study of post-analysis software for immune sequencing data. Notes on the study in general: Controls had lower frequencies than patients of five or six TRBV segments, which included TRBV5-6, TRBV5-1 and TRBV20-1.

Their specific antigens are unknown. The authors incorporated unique molecular identifiers into the TCR beta cDNA libraries. TCRdb called the PCR reads again in MiXCR, with one record for every CDR3 protein. The data contain about 560,000 distinct CDR3 sequences, around 40% of them singletons. Sequencing used blood. The receptors were sampled from a girl between 10 and 17 years old with multiple sclerosis.

This chain connects TRBV7-8 to TRBJ2-3; D remains ambiguous. Per germline, CDR1 SGHVS and CDR2 FQNEAQ. The CDR3 covers 13 residues. Trimming took 3 bases from V and 3 from J, leaving 7 bases between them. In DNA form, the CDR3 reads TGTGCCAGCAGCTTCGGAAAGACAGATACGCAGTATTTT. Protein product: CASSFGKTDTQYF.

The V gene is TRBV20-1, the J gene TRBJ2-7, with 9 bases fitting TRBD2. The V gene's germline CDR1 is DFQATT and CDR2 SNEGSKA (reference sequence). V dropped 2 bases and J dropped 5; count of bases not matched to a gene: 4. The CDR3 extends over 13 amino acids. The CDR3 DNA sequence: TGCAGTGCTAGACGACTAGCGGAAAACGAGCAGTACTTC. This sequence encodes CSARRLAENEQYF.

This clonotype was counted many times. The rearrangement joins TRBV6-4 to TRBJ2-1; 9 nucleotides align to TRBD2. The germline CDR1 and CDR2 sequences are MRHNA and SNTAGT. The CDR3 sequence is 15 residues long. The V gene end was trimmed by 3 bases and the J gene end by 0 bases; junction bases not matched to a gene: 0. CDR3 nucleotides: TGTGCCAGCAGTGAGCGGGAGGGCTCCTACAATGAGCAGTTCTTC. It translates to CASSEREGSYNEQFF.

V usage is TRBV5-5 and J usage is TRBJ2-7, with 9 bases matching TRBD2. CDR1 is SGHKS and CDR2 is YYEKEE in the germline V gene (reference sequence). The CDR3 has 13 residues. With 7 bases clipped from V and 4 bases from J, the junction kept 6 bases outside the gene matches. The CDR3 region has the DNA TGTGCCAGCCGGCCGGGACTAGCTTACGAGCAGTACTTC. Protein product: CASRPGLAYEQYF.

This chain uses TRBV2 with TRBJ1-2; 7 bases map to TRBD1. Germline-derived CDR1 and CDR2 are SNHLY and FYNNEI. The CDR3 length is 17 residues. Trimming cost V 7 bases and J 3 bases; bases outside gene matches: 17. The CDR3 spells CASIPAGGGGMHYGYTF. CDR3 in DNA: TGTGCCAGCATCCCCGCGGGGGGAGGGGGCATGCACTATGGCTACACCTTC.

This sequence joins TRBV29-1 and TRBJ1-2; D is undetermined. This CDR3 spans 14 amino acids. Germline V gene lookup returns CDR1 SQVTM and CDR2 ANQGSEA. V was clipped by 3 bases and J by 0 bases, with 11 bases between them. In DNA, the CDR3 is TGCAGCGTTGATGGGGAGGGTTCTAACTATGGCTACACCTTC. This codes for CSVDGEGSNYGYTF.

The chain's CDR3 is CASSQLARDEQYF. The CDR3 DNA sequence: TGTGCCAGCAGCCAACTAGCGAGGGATGAGCAGTACTTC. V and J are TRBV6-2 or TRBV6-3 and TRBJ2-4, with 7 bases fitting TRBD2. Germline V gene data show CDR1 as MNHEY and CDR2 as SVGEGT. V trimming: 6 bases; J trimming: 13 bases; junction bases outside the gene matches: 12. The CDR3 runs to 13 residues.

The V gene is TRBV5-1, the J gene TRBJ2-1, with D maybe TRBD2 (6 bases). V was pared by 3 bases and J by 6 bases, with 19 bases between. CDR1 is SGHRS and CDR2 is YFSETQ in the germline V gene. This CDR3 is 16 amino acids long. Here the CDR3 DNA reads TGCGCCAGCAGCTACCTAGGCGGGGCGGTTGGCAATGAGCAGTTCTTC. Protein product: CASSYLGGAVGNEQFF.

This clonotype was picked up a small number of times. The chain combines TRBV9 with TRBJ1-1, with D maybe TRBD1 (6 bases). Trimming shortened V by 3 bases and J by 0 bases, and 12 bases separated the two germline ends. The CDR3 length is 15 residues. CDR1 and CDR2 (germline): SGDLS, YYNGEE. In DNA form, the CDR3 reads TGTGCCAGCAGCGAGGGGGGACACCTGAACACTGAAGCTTTCTTT. Translation: CASSEGGHLNTEAFF. Complete variable domain (other parts from reference TRBV9 and TRBJ1-1): DSGVTQTPKHLITATGQRVTLRCSPRSGDLSVYWYQQSLDQGLQFLIQYYNGEERAKGNILERFSAQQFPDLHSELNLSSLELGDSALYFCASSEGGHLNTEAFFGQGTRLTVV.

The rearrangement joins TRBV24-1 to TRBJ1-5; maybe TRBD1 (5 bases). The germline CDR1 and CDR2 sequences are KGHDR and SFDVKD. The germline V and J ends were trimmed by 2 bases and 7 bases, with 14 bases remaining between them. This CDR3 region has 15 residues. Here the CDR3 DNA reads TGTGCCACCAGTGATTCCGGGGAAGGGGTGCAGCCCCAGCATTTT. This translates into CATSDSGEGVQPQHF.

The V gene is TRBV7-2, the J gene TRBJ2-1; TRBD2 is a possible D gene (5 bases). The CDR3 runs 16 residues. Germline V gene sequence: CDR1 SGHTA, CDR2 FQGNSA. Trimming took 4 bases from V and 5 from J, leaving 18 bases between them. CDR3 in amino acids: CASSSQEGLINNEQFF. The CDR3 DNA is TGTGCCAGCAGCTCGCAGGAAGGACTGATAAACAATGAGCAGTTCTTC.

This clonotype was seen only a few times. The chain has TRBV5-1 and TRBJ2-3; 10 nucleotides align to TRBD2. The V gene end was trimmed by 4 bases and the J gene end by 2 bases; junction bases not matched to a gene: 7. Germline V gives CDR1 SGHRS, CDR2 YFSETQ. The CDR3 loop spans 16 amino acids. The CDR3 DNA sequence: TGCGCCAGCAGCACTAAAACTAGCGGGGCCACAGATACGCAGTATTTT. It is translated as CASSTKTSGATDTQYF.

The chain links TRBV6-6 to TRBJ2-4; TRBD1 is a possible D gene (5 bases). The assigned J gene may be wrong: the sequence end matches TRBJ2-7 better. The CDR3 totals 16 residues. CDR1 and CDR2 (germline): MNHNY, SVGAGI (reference sequence). The DNA for the CDR3 is TGTGCCAGCAGTTCCAAAAGTTTGACAGTCTCCTACGAGCAGTACTTC. Protein sequence: CASSSKSLTVSYEQYF.

This clonotype was observed a few times. The chain employs TRBV7-3 and TRBJ1-6, with 7 nucleotides matching TRBD1. The CDR3 consists of 14 residues. V was pared by 5 bases and J by 6 bases, with 4 bases of the junction left unmatched. In germline, CDR1 is SGHTA, CDR2 FQGTGA. The CDR3 DNA sequence: TGTGCCAGCAGCCGGGGACAGATTAATTCACCCCTCCACTTT. This codes for CASSRGQINSPLHF.

The CDR3 sequence: CSARALAGGDGYTF. CDR3 sequence (DNA): TGCAGTGCTAGAGCGTTGGCAGGGGGGGACGGCTACACCTTC. J is TRBJ1-2 and V is TRBV20-1; TRBD1 matches 7 bases. Trimming took 1 base from V and 8 from J; bases not matched to a gene: 10. CDR1 DFQATT and CDR2 SNEGSKA come from the germline V gene (reference sequence). This CDR3 region has 14 residues.

The chain recombines TRBV2 with TRBJ2-3; D is unclear. This CDR3 region has 13 residues. Germline V CDR1 and CDR2: SNHLY, FYNNEI. The V and J ends lost 7 bases and 6 bases respectively, with 14 bases between them. In nucleotides, the CDR3 is TGTGCCAGCAACAAGCATGGGTCGGATACGCAGTATTTT. Protein product: CASNKHGSDTQYF.

The chain is built from TRBV12-3 or TRBV12-4 and TRBJ1-2; TRBD1 agrees at 8 bases. V trimming: 1 base; J trimming: 6 bases; junction bases outside the gene matches: 4. The CDR3 runs to 14 residues. The CDR3 protein is CASSLDRGKHGYTF. As DNA, the CDR3 is TGTGCCAGCAGTTTAGACAGGGGGAAGCATGGCTACACCTTC.

The J gene is TRBJ2-5, the V gene TRBV6-1; D is undetermined. The V gene's germline CDR1 is MNHNS and CDR2 SASEGT. The CDR3 runs to 13 residues. V lost 2 bases and J 5 bases, leaving 9 bases between the germline ends. The CDR3 DNA follows: TGTGCCAGCAGTGAAATCTTGGGGGAGACCCAGTACTTC. It yields the protein CASSEILGETQYF.

V usage is TRBV9 and J usage is TRBJ1-2; the D gene is possibly TRBD1 (5 bases). CDR1 is SGDLS and CDR2 is YYNGEE in the germline V gene. Trimming left V 3 bases short and J 4 bases short, with 22 bases between. The CDR3 extends over 17 amino acids. CDR3 sequence: CASSGATTTAIGYGYTF. DNA for the CDR3: TGTGCCAGCAGCGGAGCAACAACGACAGCAATCGGCTATGGCTACACCTTC. Filled out from reference TRBV9 and TRBJ1-2, the complete variable domain reads DSGVTQTPKHLITATGQRVTLRCSPRSGDLSVYWYQQSLDQGLQFLIQYYNGEERAKGNILERFSAQQFPDLHSELNLSSLELGDSALYFCASSGATTTAIGYGYTFGSGTRLTVV.

The chain carries TRBV20-1 and TRBJ1-5; 7 positions agree with TRBD1. The CDR3 is 15 amino acids. J lost 2 bases, V lost 5 bases, and 9 bases had no gene match. CDR1 is DFQATT and CDR2 is SNEGSKA in the germline V gene (reference sequence). The CDR3 here is CSAALTGYGNQPQHF. CDR3 coding DNA: TGCAGTGCTGCCCTGACAGGGTACGGCAATCAGCCCCAGCATTTT.

This clonotype was found a few times. The rearrangement joins TRBV29-1 to TRBJ2-7, with TRBD1 matching 7 bases. CDR1 and CDR2 (germline): SQVTM, ANQGSEA. The CDR3 is made up of 13 amino acids. Losses at the gene ends were 6 bases for V and 2 bases for J; bases not matched to a gene: 7. The CDR3 DNA reads TGCAGCGTATCCGGGACAGTGACCTACGAGCAGTACTTC. This encodes CSVSGTVTYEQYF.

This clonotype was counted only a few times. The chain links TRBV27 to TRBJ1-1; the D is unclear. Germline lookup yields CDR1 MNHEY and CDR2 SMNVEV (reference sequence). There are 14 residues in the CDR3. V was clipped by 2 bases and J by 1 base, with 8 bases between them. CDR3 nucleotide sequence: TGTGCCAGCAGTTTAGATCCCTCGAACACTGAAGCTTTCTTT. Translating gives CASSLDPSNTEAFF.

This clonotype was observed a handful of times. The chain is built from TRBV29-1 and TRBJ2-5, with TRBD1 matching 7 bases. The CDR3 loop spans 12 amino acids. Germline V gene data show CDR1 as SQVTM and CDR2 as ANQGSEA. The CDR3 DNA sequence: TGCAACGGCCGGGACAGTGGGGAGACCCAGTACTTC. Its translation is CNGRDSGETQYF. The full variable domain, with the rest looked up from reference TRBV29-1 and TRBJ2-5, is SAVISQKPSRDICQRGTSLTIQCQVDSQVTMMFWYRQQPGQSLTLIATANQGSEATYESGFVIDKFPISRPNLTFSTLTVSNMSPEDSSIYLCNGRDSGETQYFGPGTRLLVL.

The chain joins TRBV27 to TRBJ2-1; no definite D call. The CDR3 consists of 15 residues. V lost 2 bases and J 0 bases, leaving 8 bases between the germline ends. Germline CDR1 reads MNHEY; CDR2 reads SMNVEV (reference sequence). The CDR3 nucleotides read TGTGCCAGCAGTTTAGGAGACTTCTCCTACAATGAGCAGTTCTTC. Protein: CASSLGDFSYNEQFF.

This clonotype was counted between two and nine times. The chain uses TRBV7-2 and TRBJ2-5; tentatively, D is TRBD1 (6 bases). In germline, CDR1 is SGHTA, CDR2 FQGNSA. V was cut by 1 base and J by 4 bases, with 16 bases left in between. This CDR3 has 16 residues. CDR3 DNA sequence: TGTGCCAGCAGCTTAGGAGGTCTGGGGGCTGGAGAGACCCAGTACTTC. Translating gives CASSLGGLGAGETQYF.

The gene calls are TRBV20-1 and TRBJ2-7, with TRBD2 matching 7 bases. The CDR3 has 15 amino acids. CDR1 is DFQATT and CDR2 is SNEGSKA in the germline V gene (reference sequence). V shed 1 base, J shed 1 base, and the junction held 7 bases outside the gene matches. The CDR3 loop is CSARVGGRDSYEQYF. The CDR3 bases are TGCAGTGCTAGAGTGGGCGGGAGAGATTCCTACGAGCAGTACTTC.

This clonotype was detected ten times or more. Sequence at one end of the junction differs from germline and may be a read error. V gene TRBV4-1 combines with J gene TRBJ2-3; no firm D call. This CDR3 contains 12 residues. Germline V gene data show CDR1 as MGHRA and CDR2 as YSYEKL. In nucleotides, the CDR3 is TGTGCCAGCAGTCCCCTGGGGGATACGCAGTATTTT. It encodes CASSPLGDTQYF.